Sequencing of this T cell receptor beta chain was carried out in a study of blood T cells in healthy people across ages. The study, taken as a whole, reports: Any conclusive comparison of naive versus antigen-experienced cells was prevented by using unsorted PBMCs.

Isolation per sample recovered at least 7 million PBMCs. Trimming took 0 bases from V and 3 from J, leaving 10 bases between them. CDR1 is SGHNT and CDR2 is YENEEA in the germline V gene. This CDR3 is 15 amino acids long. A second PCR of roughly 7 to 11 cycles used a sample-barcoded 5' primer and a J-beta primer mix. Every cDNA was tagged by a template-switch adaptor with 12 random nucleotides. TCRdb used MiXCR to reprocess the 5' RACE reads, holding one entry per CDR3 protein. In the table there are around 1,000,000 distinct CDR3 sequences, 25% of which are singletons. On this clonotype: Its antigen is unknown.

In addition, the sample was reused for a study of T cells of mothers and their children. That study adds: Thymic selection molds TCR recombination output in much the same way for related pairs as for unrelated pairs.

This receptor was taken from a girl aged 2 to 10 in good health. Sequencing used blood. This chain joins TRBV11-3 and TRBJ2-3; TRBD1 might be the D (6 bases). CDR3 region: CASSLDYQGTDTQYF. CDR3 nucleotide sequence: TGTGCCAGCAGCTTAGATTACCAGGGGACAGATACGCAGTATTTT.